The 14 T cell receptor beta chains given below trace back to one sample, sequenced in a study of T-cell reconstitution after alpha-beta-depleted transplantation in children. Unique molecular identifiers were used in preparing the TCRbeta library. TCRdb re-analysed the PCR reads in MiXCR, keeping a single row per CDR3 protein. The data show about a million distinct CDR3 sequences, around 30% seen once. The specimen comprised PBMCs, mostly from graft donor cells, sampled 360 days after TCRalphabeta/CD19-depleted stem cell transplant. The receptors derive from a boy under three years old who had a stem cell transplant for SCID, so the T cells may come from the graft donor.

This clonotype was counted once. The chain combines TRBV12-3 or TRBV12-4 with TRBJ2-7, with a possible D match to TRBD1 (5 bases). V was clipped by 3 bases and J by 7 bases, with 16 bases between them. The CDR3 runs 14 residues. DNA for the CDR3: TGTGCCAGCAGTTTCAGGGCCGAATTTATGGAGCAGTACTTC. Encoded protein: CASSFRAEFMEQYF.

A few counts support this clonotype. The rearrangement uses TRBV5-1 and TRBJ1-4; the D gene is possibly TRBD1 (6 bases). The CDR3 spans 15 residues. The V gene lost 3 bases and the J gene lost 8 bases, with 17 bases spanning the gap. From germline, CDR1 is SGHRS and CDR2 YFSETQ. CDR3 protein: CASSSGAPSGEKLFF. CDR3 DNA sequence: TGCGCCAGCAGCTCGGGGGCACCCTCGGGGGAAAAACTGTTTTTT. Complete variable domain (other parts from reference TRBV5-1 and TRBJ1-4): KAGVTQTPRYLIKTRGQQVTLSCSPISGHRSVSWYQQTPGQGLQFLFEYFSETQRNKGNFPGRFSGRQFSNSRSEMNVSTLELGDSALYLCASSSGAPSGEKLFFGSGTQLSVL.

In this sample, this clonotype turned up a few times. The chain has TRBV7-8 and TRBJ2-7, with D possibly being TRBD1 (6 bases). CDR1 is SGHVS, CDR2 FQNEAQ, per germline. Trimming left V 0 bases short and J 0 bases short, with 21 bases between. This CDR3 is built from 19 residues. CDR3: CASSLAFRGHHWYSYEQYF. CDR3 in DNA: TGTGCCAGCAGCTTAGCGTTTCGGGGACACCACTGGTACTCCTACGAGCAGTACTTC.

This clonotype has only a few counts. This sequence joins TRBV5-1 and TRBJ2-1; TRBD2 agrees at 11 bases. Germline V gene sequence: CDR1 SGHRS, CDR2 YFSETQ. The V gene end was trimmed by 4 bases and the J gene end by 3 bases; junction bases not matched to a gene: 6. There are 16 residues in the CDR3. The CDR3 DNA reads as TGCGCCAGCAGCCTGTGGGGACTAGCGGACTACAATGAGCAGTTCTTC. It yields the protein CASSLWGLADYNEQFF.

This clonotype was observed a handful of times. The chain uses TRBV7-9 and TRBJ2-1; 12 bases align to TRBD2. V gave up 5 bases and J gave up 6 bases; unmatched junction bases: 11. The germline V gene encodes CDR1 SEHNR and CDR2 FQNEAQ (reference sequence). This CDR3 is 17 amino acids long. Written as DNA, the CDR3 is TGTGCCAGCAGCCGGGCATTCCAACTAGCGGGGGGCAATGAGCAGTTCTTC. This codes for CASSRAFQLAGGNEQFF.

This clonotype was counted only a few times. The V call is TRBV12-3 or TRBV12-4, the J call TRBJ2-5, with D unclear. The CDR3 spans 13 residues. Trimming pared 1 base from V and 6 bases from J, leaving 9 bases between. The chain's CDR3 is CASSLGLAKTQYF. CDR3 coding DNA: TGTGCCAGCAGTTTAGGGCTGGCTAAGACCCAGTACTTC.

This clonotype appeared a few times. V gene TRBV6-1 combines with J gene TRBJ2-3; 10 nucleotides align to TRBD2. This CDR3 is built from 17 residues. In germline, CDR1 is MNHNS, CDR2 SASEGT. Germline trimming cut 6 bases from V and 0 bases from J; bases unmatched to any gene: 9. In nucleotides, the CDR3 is TGTGCCAGCAGCCGCACCCTAGCGGGGGCCAGCACAGATACGCAGTATTTT. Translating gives CASSRTLAGASTDTQYF.

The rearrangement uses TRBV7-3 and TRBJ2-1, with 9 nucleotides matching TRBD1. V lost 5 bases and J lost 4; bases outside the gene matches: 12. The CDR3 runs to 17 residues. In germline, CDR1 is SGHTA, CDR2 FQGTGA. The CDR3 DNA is TGTGCCAGCAGCCCGCAGCCGACAGGGGGGGGATACAATGAGCAGTTCTTC. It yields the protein CASSPQPTGGGYNEQFF.

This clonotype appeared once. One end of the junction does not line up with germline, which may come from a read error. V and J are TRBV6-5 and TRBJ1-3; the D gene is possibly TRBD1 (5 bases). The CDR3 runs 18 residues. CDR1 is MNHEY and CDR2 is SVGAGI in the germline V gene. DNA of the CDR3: TGTTCCAGCAGTTACTCGAGGGGTTGGAGTTACTCTGGAAACACCATATATTTT. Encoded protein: CSSSYSRGWSYSGNTIYF.

The CDR3 sequence: CASSLGPFNFYEQYF. The CDR3 coding sequence is TGTGCCAGCAGCCTCGGACCCTTTAATTTCTACGAGCAGTACTTC. This sequence joins TRBV12-3 or TRBV12-4 and TRBJ2-7, with unresolved D. This CDR3 is built from 15 residues. Trimming stripped 6 bases from V and 3 bases from J, with 18 bases between.

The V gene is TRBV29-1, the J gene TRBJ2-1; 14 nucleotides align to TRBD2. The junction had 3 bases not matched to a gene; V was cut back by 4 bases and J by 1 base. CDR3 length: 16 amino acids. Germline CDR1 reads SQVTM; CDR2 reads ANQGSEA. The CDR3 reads CSVARLAGGSYNEQFF. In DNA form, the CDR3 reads TGCAGCGTTGCCAGACTAGCGGGGGGGTCCTACAATGAGCAGTTCTTC.

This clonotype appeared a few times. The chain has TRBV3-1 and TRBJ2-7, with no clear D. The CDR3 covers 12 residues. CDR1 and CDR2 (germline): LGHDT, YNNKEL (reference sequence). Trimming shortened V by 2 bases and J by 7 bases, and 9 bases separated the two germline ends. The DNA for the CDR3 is TGTGCCAGCAGCCAAAGGGTGACGGAGCAGTACTTC. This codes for CASSQRVTEQYF.

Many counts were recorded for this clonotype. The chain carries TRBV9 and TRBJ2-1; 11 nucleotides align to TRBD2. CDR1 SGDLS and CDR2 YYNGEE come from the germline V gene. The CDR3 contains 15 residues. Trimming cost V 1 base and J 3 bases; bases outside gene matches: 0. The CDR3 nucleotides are TGTGCCAGCAGCGTAACTAGCGGGGGCTACAATGAGCAGTTCTTC. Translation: CASSVTSGGYNEQFF.

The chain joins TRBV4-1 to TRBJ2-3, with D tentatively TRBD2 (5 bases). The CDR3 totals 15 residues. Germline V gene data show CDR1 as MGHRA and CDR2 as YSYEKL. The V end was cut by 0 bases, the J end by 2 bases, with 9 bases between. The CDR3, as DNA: TGCGCCAGCAGCCAAGATCAAGGACTCACAGATACGCAGTATTTT. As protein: CASSQDQGLTDTQYF.